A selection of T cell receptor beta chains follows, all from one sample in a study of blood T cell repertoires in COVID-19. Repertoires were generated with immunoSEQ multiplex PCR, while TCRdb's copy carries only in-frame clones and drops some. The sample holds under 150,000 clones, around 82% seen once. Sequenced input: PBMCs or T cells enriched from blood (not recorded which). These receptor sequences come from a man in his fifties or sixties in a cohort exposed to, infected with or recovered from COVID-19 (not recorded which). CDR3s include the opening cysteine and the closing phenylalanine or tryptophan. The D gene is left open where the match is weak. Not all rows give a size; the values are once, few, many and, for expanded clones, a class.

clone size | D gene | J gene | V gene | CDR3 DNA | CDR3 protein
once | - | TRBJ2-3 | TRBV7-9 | TGTGCCAGCAGCATTACTGCCCCAGATACGCAGTATTTT | CASSITAPDTQYF
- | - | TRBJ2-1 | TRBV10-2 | TGCGCCAGCAGTGCGCAGGGCCTCCGCAATGAGCAGTTCTTC | CASSAQGLRNEQFF
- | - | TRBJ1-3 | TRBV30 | TGTGCCTGGAACAGGGTCGAAGGAAACACCATATATTTT | CAWNRVEGNTIYF
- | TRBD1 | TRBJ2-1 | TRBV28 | TGTGCCAGCAGTTTAGGCGGGACAGGGGCCTTCTTC | CASSLGGTGAFF
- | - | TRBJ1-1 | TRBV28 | TGTGCCAGCAGTTATGCGGGCGCCGCGGGGCTTCCTGAAGCTTTCTTT | CASSYAGAAGLPEAFF
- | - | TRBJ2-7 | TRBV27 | TGTGCCAGCAGGGGCGGGATAAGCGAGCAGTACTTC | CASRGGISEQYF
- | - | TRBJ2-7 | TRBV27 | TGTGCCAGCAGTTTGGGGCGTCCCTACGAGCAGTACTTC | CASSLGRPYEQYF
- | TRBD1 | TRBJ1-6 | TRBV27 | TGTGCCAGCAGTTTTGTCCAGGGGGCCGATTCACCCCTCCACTTT | CASSFVQGADSPLHF
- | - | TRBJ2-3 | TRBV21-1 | TGTGCCAGCAGCAAAGGCCGTAGCGGGGGTTGCACAGATACGCAGTATTTT | CASSKGRSGGCTDTQYF
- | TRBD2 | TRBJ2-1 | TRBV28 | TGTGCCAGCAGTACTAGCGGGCACAATGAGCAGTTCTTC | CASSTSGHNEQFF
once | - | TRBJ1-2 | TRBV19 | TGTGCCAGTAGTATGCCCAGGGGTTACTATGGCTACACCTTC | CASSMPRGYYGYTF
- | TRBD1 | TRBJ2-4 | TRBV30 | TGTGCCTTATCTAGGACAGGGAGATCAGGCATTCAGTACTTC | CALSRTGRSGIQYF
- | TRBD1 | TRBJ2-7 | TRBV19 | TGTGCCAGTAGTATTTCACAGGGGGCGTACGAGCAGTACTTC | CASSISQGAYEQYF
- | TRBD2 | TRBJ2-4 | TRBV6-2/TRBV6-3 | TGTGCCAGCAGTTCTCGGACTAGCCTTGGGGCCAAAAACATTCAGTACTTC | CASSSRTSLGAKNIQYF
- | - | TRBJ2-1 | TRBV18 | TGTGCCAGCTCACCACCCGACAATCCCCTTGAGCAGTTCTTC | CASSPPDNPLEQFF
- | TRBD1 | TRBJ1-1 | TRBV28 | TGTGCCAGCAGTCTCGGGACAGGTGGATTTGAAGCTTTCTTT | CASSLGTGGFEAFF
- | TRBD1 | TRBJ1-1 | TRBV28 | TGTGCCAGCAGGCAAGACAGGGGTCAGACTGAAGCTTTCTTT | CASRQDRGQTEAFF